A single sample gave rise to the 9 T cell receptor beta chains below, sequenced in a study of regulatory T cells in long-lasting Graves disease (dated by TCRdb to the early 2020s). The library was made by multiplex PCR. The instrument was an Illumina HiSeq 4000. iRepertoire HTBI primers and Arm-PCR amplification of CDR3 regions were used to construct TCR beta libraries. TCRdb trimmed the raw reads at Q25, called clones with MiXCR and kept productive beta chains. Under each unique CDR3 protein, matching rows form one entry showing the most common genes and DNA. The sample profile shows a few hundred thousand distinct CDR3 sequences; roughly 19% of them were found once. Of the sample, 12% is held by the ten largest clones. The time point label of this sample denotes: newly diagnosed GD, antithyroid drugs for less than 3 months. For both TCR sequencing and RNA sequencing, RNA was extracted from PBMCs in TRIzol.

These sequences were also reported in another study, on T cells in Graves' hyperthyroidism and ophthalmopathy.

The sample consisted of peripheral blood mononuclear cells (PBMCs), taken at new diagnosis, from a patient treated with antithyroid drugs. These receptors were collected from a woman in her 30s with Graves disease. Donor details come from another sample of the same person, matched by shared clones.

V and J are TRBV20-1 and TRBJ1-6; D not resolved. In germline, CDR1 is DFQATT, CDR2 SNEGSKA (reference sequence). Trimming took off 5 bases at V and 5 bases at J, with 7 bases between the two ends. The CDR3 contains 12 residues. This CDR3 reads CSARRDNSPLHF. CDR3 coding DNA: TGCAGTGCTCGCAGAGATAATTCACCCCTCCACTTT.

This clonotype occurred a few times. The chain is built from TRBV5-5 and TRBJ2-7, with D perhaps TRBD2 (6 bases). This CDR3 comprises 14 residues. V was pared by 4 bases and J by 2 bases, with 13 bases between. CDR1 and CDR2 (germline): SGHKS, YYEKEE (reference sequence). This chain's CDR3 is CASSPEGVPYEQYF. The CDR3 DNA reads TGTGCCAGCAGCCCGGAGGGAGTCCCCTACGAGCAGTACTTC.

At least ten counts were recorded for this clonotype. This chain links TRBV11-3 with TRBJ1-2; 9 bases are a match to TRBD1. The CDR3 length is 15 residues. The germline CDR1 and CDR2 sequences are SGHNT and YENEEA. J gave up 8 bases and V 0 bases, and 7 bases lay outside the gene matches. The DNA of the CDR3 is TGTGCCAGCAGCTTAGATCTCGGACAGGGGAACGGCTACACCTTC. This sequence encodes CASSLDLGQGNGYTF.

This clonotype was seen at least ten times. The chain is built from TRBV12-3 or TRBV12-4 and TRBJ2-4, with TRBD1 matching over 7 bases. This CDR3 is built from 17 residues. The trim removed 4 bases at V and 0 bases at J, leaving 9 bases unmatched. CDR3 sequence: CASSYLGQRLAKNIQYF. In DNA, the CDR3 is TGTGCCAGCAGTTATTTGGGACAGCGGCTAGCCAAAAACATTCAGTACTTC.

Ten or more counts support this clonotype. V usage is TRBV5-6 and J usage is TRBJ1-1; no firm D call. The CDR3 totals 14 residues. The V gene lost 0 bases and the J gene lost 3 bases, with 9 bases spanning the gap. Germline lookup yields CDR1 SGHDT and CDR2 YYEEEE. In nucleotides, the CDR3 is TGTGCCAGCAGCTTGGCCGAGGGCCACACTGAAGCTTTCTTT. Its protein is CASSLAEGHTEAFF.

This clonotype came up a few times. Possible read error: a much larger clone is one base away. The DNA for the CDR3 is TGTGCCTGCAGTGAGGGGCAGGGGATACAGCCCCAGCATTTT. Protein sequence: CACSEGQGIQPQHF. The chain uses TRBV2 and TRBJ1-5, with D tentatively TRBD1 (6 bases). Germline loops: CDR1 SNHLY, CDR2 FYNNEI. This CDR3 region has 14 residues.

This clonotype has a count of ten or more. V and J are TRBV2 and TRBJ2-7, with D perhaps TRBD1 (5 bases). The V end was cut by 5 bases, the J end by 1 base, with 15 bases between. CDR1 and CDR2 from the germline V gene are SNHLY and FYNNEI. The CDR3 runs to 15 residues. CDR3 in amino acids: CASSIALGASYEQYF. The CDR3 DNA is TGTGCCAGCAGTATCGCATTAGGGGCGTCCTACGAGCAGTACTTC.

Ten or more counts support this clonotype. V usage is TRBV6-1 and J usage is TRBJ2-1; TRBD2 might be the D (5 bases). CDR1 MNHNS and CDR2 SASEGT come from the germline V gene. The CDR3 covers 14 residues. Between the trimmed V and J ends, which lost 7 bases and 5 bases, there was a span of 15 bases. Here the CDR3 DNA reads TGTGCCAGCACCCTGGACTGGATGAACAATGAGCAGTTCTTC. Its protein is CASTLDWMNNEQFF.

The CDR3: CATGLAGGVKYNEQFF. The CDR3 DNA sequence: TGTGCCACCGGACTAGCGGGAGGGGTTAAATACAATGAGCAGTTCTTC. This sequence joins TRBV19 and TRBJ2-1; 15 bases fit TRBD2. V dropped 10 bases and J dropped 4; count of bases not matched to a gene: 8. This CDR3 contains 16 residues. The germline gives CDR1 LNHDA, CDR2 SQIVND (reference sequence).